The rows below give T cell receptor beta chains drawn from one sample of a study of control samples from healthy donors and cancer patients. The repertoire was sequenced with immunoSEQ multiplex PCR; TCRdb's copy has only in-frame clones and lacks some. The sample has tens of thousands of clones, around 87% seen once. Sample: blood. These receptors were taken from a man aged 45-65 years in good health. CDR3s include the opening cysteine and the closing phenylalanine or tryptophan. A D gene is named only where the DNA matches it firmly. A row's size may be missing; if present it is once, few, many or a size class.

d_call j_call v_call clone_size cdr3_nt cdr3_aa
TRBD2 TRBJ2-3 TRBV3-1/TRBV3-2 NA TGTGCCAGCAGCCCCGGGACTAGCGGGATGATAGATACGCAGTATTTT CASSPGTSGMIDTQYF
NA TRBJ1-1 TRBV30 NA TGTGCCTGGAGTGCCCGAACGGCGAACACTGAAGCTTTCTTT CAWSARTANTEAFF
TRBD2 TRBJ2-3 TRBV2 few TGTGCCAGCAAGAGAGCGGGGGGGACAGATACGCAGTATTTT CASKRAGGTDTQYF
NA TRBJ1-2 TRBV11-2 NA TGTGCCAGCACCCCGGGCAGGGAAGGGTTTGTCGCTGGCTACACCTTC CASTPGREGFVAGYTF
NA TRBJ1-2 TRBV2 NA TGTGCCAGCAGTCCAGGACGGAACCTCGATGGCTACACCTTC CASSPGRNLDGYTF
TRBD2 TRBJ2-1 TRBV4-2 NA TGTGCCAGCAGCCAAGCTGGGACTAGCGGAAACAAGAAGGTAGAGCAGTTCTTC CASSQAGTSGNKKVEQFF
NA TRBJ1-1 TRBV7-2 NA TGTGCCAGCAGATCGGGACTTAGGGATATGGAGGCTTTCTTT CASRSGLRDMEAFF
NA TRBJ2-3 TRBV5-6 NA TGTGCCAGCAGCTTGCAGGACATCACAGATACGCAGTATTTT CASSLQDITDTQYF
NA TRBJ1-4 TRBV25-1 NA TGTGCCAGCAGTGAAAACCTTCGGGGAAAACTGTTTTTT CASSENLRGKLFF
NA TRBJ1-2 TRBV24-1 NA TGTGCCACCAGTGATTCACGGGCTCTCTTTGGTGGCTACACCTTC CATSDSRALFGGYTF
NA TRBJ2-7 TRBV11-3 NA TGTGCCAGCAGCTTACGTGGCTTTGGTTCCTACGAGCAGTACTTC CASSLRGFGSYEQYF
NA TRBJ2-2 TRBV11-2 once TGTGCCAGCAGCTTAGATATATTGGGCGGGGAGCTGTTTTTT CASSLDILGGELFF
TRBD1 TRBJ1-3 TRBV5-1 once TGCGCCAGCAGCCGATGGACAGGGGTGGGAAACACCATATATTTT CASSRWTGVGNTIYF
NA TRBJ2-7 TRBV7-2 NA TGTGCCAGCAGCCGAAACCGGGGGTACGAGCAGTACTTC CASSRNRGYEQYF
NA TRBJ2-5 TRBV5-4 NA TGTGCCAGCAGCCGAGACGAGGAGACCCAGTACTTC CASSRDEETQYF